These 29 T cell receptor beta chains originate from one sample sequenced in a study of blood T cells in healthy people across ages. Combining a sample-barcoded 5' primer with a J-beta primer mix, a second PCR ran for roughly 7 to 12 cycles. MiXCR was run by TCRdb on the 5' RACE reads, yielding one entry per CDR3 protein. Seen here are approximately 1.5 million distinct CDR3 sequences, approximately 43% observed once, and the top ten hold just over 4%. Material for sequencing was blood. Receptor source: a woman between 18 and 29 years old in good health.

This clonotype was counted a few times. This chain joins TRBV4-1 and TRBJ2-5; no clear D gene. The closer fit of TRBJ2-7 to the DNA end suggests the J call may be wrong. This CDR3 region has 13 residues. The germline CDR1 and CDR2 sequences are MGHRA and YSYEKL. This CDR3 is CASSRGLLDEQYF. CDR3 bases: TGCGCCAGCAGCCGAGGTTTACTCGACGAGCAGTACTTC.

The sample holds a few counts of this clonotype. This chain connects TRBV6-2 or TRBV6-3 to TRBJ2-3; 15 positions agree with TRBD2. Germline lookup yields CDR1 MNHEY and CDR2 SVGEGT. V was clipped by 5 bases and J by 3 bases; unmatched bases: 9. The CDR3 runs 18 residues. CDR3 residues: CASSLRTSGRAKTDTQYF. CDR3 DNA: TGTGCCAGCAGTCTACGGACTAGCGGGAGGGCCAAGACAGATACGCAGTATTTT.

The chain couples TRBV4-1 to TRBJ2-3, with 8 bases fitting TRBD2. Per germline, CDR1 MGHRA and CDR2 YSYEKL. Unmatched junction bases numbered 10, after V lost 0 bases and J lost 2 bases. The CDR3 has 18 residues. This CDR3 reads CASSQDPPGSGDTDTQYF. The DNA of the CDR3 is TGCGCCAGCAGCCAAGACCCACCGGGTAGCGGGGACACAGATACGCAGTATTTT.

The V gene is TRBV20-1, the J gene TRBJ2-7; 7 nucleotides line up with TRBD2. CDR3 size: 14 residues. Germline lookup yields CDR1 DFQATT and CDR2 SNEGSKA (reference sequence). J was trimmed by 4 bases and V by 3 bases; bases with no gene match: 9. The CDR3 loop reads CSASVGGSRYEQYF. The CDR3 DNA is TGCAGTGCTAGTGTCGGCGGGAGTCGATACGAGCAGTACTTC.

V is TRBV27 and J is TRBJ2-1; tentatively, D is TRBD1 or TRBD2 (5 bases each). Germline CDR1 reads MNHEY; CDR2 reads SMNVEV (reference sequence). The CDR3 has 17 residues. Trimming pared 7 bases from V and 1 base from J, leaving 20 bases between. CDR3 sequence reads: CASIPPGARVSYNEQFF. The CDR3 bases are TGTGCCAGCATCCCCCCCGGGGCCAGGGTATCCTACAATGAGCAGTTCTTC.

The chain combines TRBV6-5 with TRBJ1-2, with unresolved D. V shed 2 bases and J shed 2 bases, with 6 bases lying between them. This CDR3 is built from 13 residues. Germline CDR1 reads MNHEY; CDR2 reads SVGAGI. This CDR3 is CASSYVRNYGYTF. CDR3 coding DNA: TGTGCCAGCAGTTACGTTAGGAACTATGGCTACACCTTC.

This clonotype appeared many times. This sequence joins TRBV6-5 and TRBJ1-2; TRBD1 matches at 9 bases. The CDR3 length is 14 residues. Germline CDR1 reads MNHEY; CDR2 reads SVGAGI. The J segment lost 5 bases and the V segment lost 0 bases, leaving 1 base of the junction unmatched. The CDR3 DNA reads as TGTGCCAGCAGTTACTCGACAGGGGGGTATGGCTACACCTTC. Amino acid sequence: CASSYSTGGYGYTF.

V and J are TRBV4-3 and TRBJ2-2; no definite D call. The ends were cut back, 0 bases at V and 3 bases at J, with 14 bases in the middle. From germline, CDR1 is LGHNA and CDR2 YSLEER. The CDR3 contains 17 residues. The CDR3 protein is CASSQDSRFLDTGELFF. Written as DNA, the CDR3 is TGCGCCAGCAGCCAAGATTCCCGCTTTCTCGACACCGGGGAGCTGTTTTTT.

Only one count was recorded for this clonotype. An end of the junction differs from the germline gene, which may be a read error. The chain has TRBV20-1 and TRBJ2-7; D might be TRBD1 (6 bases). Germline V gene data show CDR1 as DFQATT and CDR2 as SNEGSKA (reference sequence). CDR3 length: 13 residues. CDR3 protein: CGAHYRDDYEQYF. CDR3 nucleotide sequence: TGCGGTGCTCATTACAGGGACGACTACGAGCAGTACTTC.

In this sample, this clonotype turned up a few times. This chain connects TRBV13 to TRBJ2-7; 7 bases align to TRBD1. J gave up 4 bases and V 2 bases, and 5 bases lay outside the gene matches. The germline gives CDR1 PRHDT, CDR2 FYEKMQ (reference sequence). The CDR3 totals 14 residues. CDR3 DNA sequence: TGTGCCAGCAGCTTAACAGGGGTTGAGTACGAGCAGTACTTC. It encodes CASSLTGVEYEQYF.

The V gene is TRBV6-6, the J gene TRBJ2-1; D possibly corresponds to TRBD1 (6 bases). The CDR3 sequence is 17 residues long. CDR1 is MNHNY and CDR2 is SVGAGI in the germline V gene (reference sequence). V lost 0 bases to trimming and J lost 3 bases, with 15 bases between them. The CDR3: CASSYSSYRVVYNEQFF. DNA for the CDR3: TGTGCCAGCAGTTACTCGAGCTACAGGGTGGTCTACAATGAGCAGTTCTTC.

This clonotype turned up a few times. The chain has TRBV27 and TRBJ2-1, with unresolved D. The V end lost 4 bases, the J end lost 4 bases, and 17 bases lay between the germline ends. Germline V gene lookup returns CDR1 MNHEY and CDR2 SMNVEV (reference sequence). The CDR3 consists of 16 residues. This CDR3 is CASSSRLTVRYNEQFF. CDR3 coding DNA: TGTGCCAGCAGTTCCCGCTTGACGGTCCGGTACAATGAGCAGTTCTTC.

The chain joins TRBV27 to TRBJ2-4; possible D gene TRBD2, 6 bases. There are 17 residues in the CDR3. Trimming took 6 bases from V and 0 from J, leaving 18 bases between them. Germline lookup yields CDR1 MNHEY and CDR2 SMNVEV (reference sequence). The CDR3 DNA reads TGTGCCAGCAGGCGGGGCGGGGCAGATGTAGCCAAAAACATTCAGTACTTC. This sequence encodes CASRRGGADVAKNIQYF.

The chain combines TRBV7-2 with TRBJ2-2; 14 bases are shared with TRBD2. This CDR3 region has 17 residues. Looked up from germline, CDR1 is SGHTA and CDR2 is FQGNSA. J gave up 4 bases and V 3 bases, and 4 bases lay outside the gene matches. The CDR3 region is CASSFRGTSGSTGELFF. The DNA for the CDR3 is TGTGCCAGCAGCTTTAGGGGGACTAGCGGGAGCACCGGGGAGCTGTTTTTT.

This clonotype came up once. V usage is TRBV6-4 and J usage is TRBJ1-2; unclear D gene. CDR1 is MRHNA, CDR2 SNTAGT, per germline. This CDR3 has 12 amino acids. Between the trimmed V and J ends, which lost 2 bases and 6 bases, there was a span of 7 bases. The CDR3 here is CASSDGFNGYTF. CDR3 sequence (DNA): TGTGCCAGCAGTGACGGGTTTAATGGCTACACCTTC.

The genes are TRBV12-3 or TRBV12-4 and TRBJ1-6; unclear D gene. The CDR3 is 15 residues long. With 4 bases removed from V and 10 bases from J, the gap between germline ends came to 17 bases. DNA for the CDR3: TGTGCCAGCAGTTCCGCCGGGCCCCGCGGGTCACCCCTCCACTTT. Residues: CASSSAGPRGSPLHF.

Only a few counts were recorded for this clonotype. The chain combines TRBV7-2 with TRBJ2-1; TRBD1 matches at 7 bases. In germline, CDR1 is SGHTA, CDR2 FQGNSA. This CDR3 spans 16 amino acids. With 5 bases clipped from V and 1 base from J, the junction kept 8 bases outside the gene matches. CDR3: CASSRDRDASYNEQFF. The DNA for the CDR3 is TGTGCCAGCAGCCGGGACAGAGATGCTTCCTACAATGAGCAGTTCTTC.

CDR3 sequence: CASRPTPTSANEQFF. CDR3 DNA: TGCGCCAGCAGACCCACCCCAACTAGCGCGAATGAGCAGTTCTTC. The chain has TRBV5-1 and TRBJ2-1; TRBD2 aligns across 7 bases. In germline, CDR1 is SGHRS, CDR2 YFSETQ. The CDR3 has 15 amino acids. After removal of 5 bases from V and 7 bases from J, the junction contained 12 bases not matched to a gene.

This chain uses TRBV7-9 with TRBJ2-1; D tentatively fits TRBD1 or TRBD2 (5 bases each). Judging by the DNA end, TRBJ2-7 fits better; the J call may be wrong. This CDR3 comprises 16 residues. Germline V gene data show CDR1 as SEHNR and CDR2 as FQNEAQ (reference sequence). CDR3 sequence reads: CASSLGNPGRYNEQYF. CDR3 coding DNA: TGTGCCAGCAGCTTAGGAAACCCGGGACGGTACAATGAGCAGTACTTC.

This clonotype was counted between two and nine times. The DNA for the CDR3 is TGTGCCAGCAGCCGGGACAGCCTCAATGAGCAGTTCTTC. This encodes CASSRDSLNEQFF. The V call is TRBV7-9, the J call TRBJ2-1; 7 nucleotides align to TRBD1. CDR3 length equals 13 residues. The ends lost 5 bases at V and 6 bases at J; junction bases unmatched: 4. The germline V gene encodes CDR1 SEHNR and CDR2 FQNEAQ (reference sequence).

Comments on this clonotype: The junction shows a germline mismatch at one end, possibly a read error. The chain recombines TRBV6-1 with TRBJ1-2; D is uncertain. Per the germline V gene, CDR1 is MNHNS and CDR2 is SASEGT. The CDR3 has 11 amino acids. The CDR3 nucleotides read TGTGCCAGCAGCGAGGTTTATGGCCACACCTTC. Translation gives CASSEVYGHTF.

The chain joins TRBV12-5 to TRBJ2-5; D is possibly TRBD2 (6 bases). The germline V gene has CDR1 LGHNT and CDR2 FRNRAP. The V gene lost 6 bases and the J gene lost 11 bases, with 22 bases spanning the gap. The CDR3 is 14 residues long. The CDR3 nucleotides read TGTGCTAGTGGGAACCACTGGGGGGTTGGTGAGCAGTACTTC. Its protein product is CASGNHWGVGEQYF.

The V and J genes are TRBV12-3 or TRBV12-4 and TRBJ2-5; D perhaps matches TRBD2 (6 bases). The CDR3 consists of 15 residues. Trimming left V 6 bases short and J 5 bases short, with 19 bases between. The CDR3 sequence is CASSPGTLGGETQYF. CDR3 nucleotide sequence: TGTGCCAGCAGCCCCGGGACGCTAGGAGGGGAGACCCAGTACTTC.

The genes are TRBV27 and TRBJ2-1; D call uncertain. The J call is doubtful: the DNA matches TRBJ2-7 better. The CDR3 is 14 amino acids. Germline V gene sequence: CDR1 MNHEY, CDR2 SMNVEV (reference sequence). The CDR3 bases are TGTGCCAGCAGTTGGGCAGATTCCTACAATGAGCAGTACTTC. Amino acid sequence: CASSWADSYNEQYF.

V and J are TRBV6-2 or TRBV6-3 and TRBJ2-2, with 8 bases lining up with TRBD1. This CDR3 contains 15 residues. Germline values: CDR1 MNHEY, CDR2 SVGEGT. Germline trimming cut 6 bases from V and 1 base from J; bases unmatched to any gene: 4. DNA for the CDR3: TGTGCCAGCAGATGGGACAGGCGGAACACCGGGGAGCTGTTTTTT. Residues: CASRWDRRNTGELFF.

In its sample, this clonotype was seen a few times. The CDR3 DNA reads as TGCAGTGCGGCCCCGGGACAGGGGGCCCCAGATACGCAGTATTTT. This gives the protein CSAAPGQGAPDTQYF. V gene TRBV20-1 combines with J gene TRBJ2-3; 12 nucleotides match TRBD1. V dropped 6 bases and J dropped 4; count of bases not matched to a gene: 8. Germline loops: CDR1 DFQATT, CDR2 SNEGSKA (reference sequence). The CDR3 is 15 amino acids.

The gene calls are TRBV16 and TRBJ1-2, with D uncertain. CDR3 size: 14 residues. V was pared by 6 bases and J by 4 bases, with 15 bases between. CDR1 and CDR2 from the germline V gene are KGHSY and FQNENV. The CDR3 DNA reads TGTGCCAGCAGATCTGCTGCACAATCCTATGGCTACACCTTC. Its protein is CASRSAAQSYGYTF.

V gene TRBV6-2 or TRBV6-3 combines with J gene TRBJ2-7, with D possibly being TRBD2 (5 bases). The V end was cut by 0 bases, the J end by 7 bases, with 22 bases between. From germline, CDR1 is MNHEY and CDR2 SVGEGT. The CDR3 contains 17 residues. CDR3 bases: TGTGCCAGCAGTTACTCGCCTCCGACGGGGATATACAATGAGCAGTACTTC. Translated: CASSYSPPTGIYNEQYF.

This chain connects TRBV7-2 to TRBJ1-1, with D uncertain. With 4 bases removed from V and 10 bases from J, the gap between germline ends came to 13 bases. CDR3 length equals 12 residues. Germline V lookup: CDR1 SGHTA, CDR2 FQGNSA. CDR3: CASSSDRVRAFF. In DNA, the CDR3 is TGTGCCAGCAGCTCGGACCGAGTAAGAGCTTTCTTT.